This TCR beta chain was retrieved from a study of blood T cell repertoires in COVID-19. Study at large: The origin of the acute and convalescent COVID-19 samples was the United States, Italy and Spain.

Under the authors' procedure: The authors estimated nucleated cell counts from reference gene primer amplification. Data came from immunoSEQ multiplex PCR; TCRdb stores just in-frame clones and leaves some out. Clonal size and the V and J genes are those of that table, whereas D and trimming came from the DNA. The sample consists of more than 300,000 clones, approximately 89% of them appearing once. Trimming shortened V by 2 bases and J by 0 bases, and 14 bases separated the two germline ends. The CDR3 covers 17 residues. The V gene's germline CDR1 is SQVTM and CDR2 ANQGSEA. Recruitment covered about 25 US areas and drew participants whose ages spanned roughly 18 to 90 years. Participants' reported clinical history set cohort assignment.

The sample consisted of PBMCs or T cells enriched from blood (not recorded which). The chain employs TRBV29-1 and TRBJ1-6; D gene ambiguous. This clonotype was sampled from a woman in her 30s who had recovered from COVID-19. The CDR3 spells CSVETRSESSYNSPLHF. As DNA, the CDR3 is TGCAGCGTTGAAACCAGGTCTGAGAGCTCCTATAATTCACCCCTCCACTTT.